The T cell receptor beta chain described here comes from a study of T cell changes during pregnancy in multiple sclerosis. Measured with immunoSEQ multiplex PCR; TCRdb has only the in-frame clones, and not every one. Of about 39,000 clones listed, approximately 90% are singletons. Per germline, CDR1 SGHNT and CDR2 YYREEE (reference sequence). The CDR3 length is 13 residues. Trimming cost V 5 bases and J 0 bases, with 8 bases left between them. This TCR derives from a female donor in good health, enrolled as a control in a pregnancy study. Here the sequenced sample was CD4+ T cells from peripheral blood mononuclear cells, taken in the first trimester of pregnancy. This chain connects TRBV5-4 to TRBJ1-1, with D uncertain. CDR3: CASSSTLNTEAFF. CDR3 coding DNA: TGTGCCAGCAGTTCTACCTTGAACACTGAAGCTTTCTTT.